The clone carrying this TCR beta chain was counted at least ten times. V lost 5 bases to trimming and J lost 6 bases, with 19 bases between them. The CDR3 extends over 15 amino acids. In TCRdb, the RACE reads were re-called with MiXCR into one record per CDR3 protein. The top ten hold about 5.6% of the sample, which has approximately 32,000 distinct CDR3 sequences, more than 5% seen once. The sample originates from a study of human T cells and chemical hapten exposure. Time point: patch test 3, about 24 weeks after DPC sensitization. Treatment noted: therapeutic diphenylcyclopropenone sensitization with weekly scalp DPC.

The starting material was whole blood, obtained in connection with sensitization to the hapten diphenylcyclopropenone (DPC). This TCR derives from a young man with alopecia areata. Some clones in this sample may be carry-over from other donors' samples. The rearrangement joins TRBV12-3 or TRBV12-4 to TRBJ1-1; D gene ambiguous. The CDR3 sequence: CASSPIGGMPAEAFF. The CDR3 DNA reads as TGTGCCAGCAGTCCAATCGGAGGGATGCCCGCTGAAGCTTTCTTT.